This T cell receptor (beta chain) was documented in a study of chronic HIV infection and antiretroviral therapy. TCRdb ran MiXCR on the 5' RACE reads and lists one entry per CDR3 protein. The data show 30,000 to 45,000 distinct CDR3 sequences, 8% to 10% seen once. This clonotype has at least ten counts. The material sequenced was peripheral blood. The source is an adult who had HIV and had not received antiretroviral therapy, or was an uninfected healthy control (not recorded which).

The CDR3 is CASSEGTGGPSRQFF. The CDR3, as DNA: TGTGCCAGCAGTGAAGGAACGGGAGGGCCCTCGAGGCAGTTCTTC. The genes are TRBV2 and TRBJ2-1; TRBD2 matches at 8 bases. V shed 1 base, J shed 12 bases, and the junction held 11 bases outside the gene matches. Germline V gene sequence: CDR1 SNHLY, CDR2 FYNNEI. The CDR3 sequence is 15 residues long.